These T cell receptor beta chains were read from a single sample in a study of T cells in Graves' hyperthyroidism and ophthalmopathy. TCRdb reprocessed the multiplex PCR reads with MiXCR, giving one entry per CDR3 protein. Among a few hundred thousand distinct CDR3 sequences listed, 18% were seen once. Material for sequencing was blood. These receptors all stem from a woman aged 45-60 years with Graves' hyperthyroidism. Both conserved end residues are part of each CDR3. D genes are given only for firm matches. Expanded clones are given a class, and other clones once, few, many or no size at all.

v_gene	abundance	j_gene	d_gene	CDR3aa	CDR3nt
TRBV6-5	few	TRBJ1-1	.	CASSYSDDSEAFF	TGTGCCAGCAGTTACTCGGATGACAGCGAAGCTTTCTTT
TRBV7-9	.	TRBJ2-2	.	CASSLGGNLRTGELFF	TGTGCCAGCAGCTTAGGCGGGAACTTGCGCACCGGGGAGCTGTTTTTT
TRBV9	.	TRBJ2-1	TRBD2	CASSVAYGEGEQFF	TGTGCCAGCAGCGTAGCTTATGGGGAGGGGGAGCAGTTCTTC
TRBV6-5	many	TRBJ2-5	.	CASSYSTGGWETQYF	TGTGCCAGCAGTTACTCGACGGGGGGCTGGGAGACCCAGTACTTC
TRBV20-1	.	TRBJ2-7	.	CSAREYTYEQYF	TGCAGTGCCCGGGAGTATACGTACGAGCAGTACTTC
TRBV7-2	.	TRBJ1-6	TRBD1	CASSHRGFDSPLHF	TGTGCCAGCAGCCACAGGGGATTCGATTCACCCCTCCACTTT
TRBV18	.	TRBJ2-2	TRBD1	CASSPIDRANTGELFF	TGTGCCAGCTCACCAATCGACAGGGCTAACACCGGGGAGCTGTTTTTT
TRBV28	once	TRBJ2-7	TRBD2	CATSFGTRGEQYF	TGTGCCACCTCTTTTGGGACTAGGGGCGAGCAGTACTTC
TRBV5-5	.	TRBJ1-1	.	CASSWGGLNTEAFF	TGTGCCAGCAGCTGGGGGGGGCTGAACACTGAAGCTTTCTTT
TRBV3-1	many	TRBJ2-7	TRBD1	CASSPKYPGQGHEQYF	TGTGCCAGCAGCCCGAAGTACCCGGGACAGGGACACGAGCAGTACTTC
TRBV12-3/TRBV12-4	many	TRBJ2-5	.	CASSFPSEETQYF	TGTGCCAGCAGTTTTCCTAGCGAGGAGACCCAGTACTTC